The clone carrying this T cell receptor beta chain was detected ten times or more. Its target is unknown. The sample originates from a study of T cells after yellow fever vaccination. The overall study: In the case of low-cell-number fractions, SMART-Seq v4 Ultra Low Input was used for preparation. Findings of the study overall: The bulk population could contribute abundant contaminating clonotypes to FACS-sorted repertoires. Booster sampling recovered most clones from primary vaccination (roughly 97% CD4, 88% CD8).

Trimming cost V 0 bases and J 4 bases; bases outside gene matches: 8. The CDR3 loop spans 16 amino acids. Template switching with 5'RACE generated the TCR cDNA and added a universal primer site and UMIs. TCRdb ran MiXCR on the 5' RACE reads and lists one entry per CDR3 protein. The data show approximately 550,000 distinct CDR3 sequences, about 13% seen once. Sequencing was performed on PBMCs, taken on the day of the yellow fever booster vaccination. The chain combines TRBV12-3 or TRBV12-4 with TRBJ2-7, with 8 bases matching TRBD2. This TCR came from a man aged 25 to 40 who received the YFV17D yellow fever vaccine. CDR3 loop: CASSLAQSGRPYEQYF. CDR3 DNA: TGTGCCAGCAGTTTAGCGCAAAGCGGGAGACCGTACGAGCAGTACTTC.